The present T cell receptor (beta chain) was sequenced within a study of OX40 agonist ivuxolimab in advanced cancers. Study information: Prior anti-PD-1, anti-PD-L1 or anti-CTLA-4 therapy was allowed; more than 30% had some.

Regarding the study as a whole: Not determined was the antigen specificity of the expanded peripheral T cells.

Trimming cost V 1 base and J 3 bases; bases outside gene matches: 3. Germline CDR1 and CDR2: SGHDN and FVKESK. This CDR3 has 15 residues. The protocol was immunoSEQ multiplex PCR, while the TCRdb copy is restricted to in-frame clones and leaves out a portion. The table shows approximately 40,000 clones, with approximately 91% occurring only once. This clone occurred once. Its antigen remains unknown. V is TRBV14 and J is TRBJ2-3, with 8 positions matching TRBD1. Source: CD4+ or CD8+ T cells sorted from blood, taken in a trial of the OX40 agonist ivuxolimab. This TCR was recovered from an adult with an advanced solid tumor such as melanoma, head and neck, liver or kidney cancer. CDR3 bases: TGTGCCAGCAGCCAAGGGACAGGGTGGACAGATACGCAGTATTTT. Translation gives CASSQGTGWTDTQYF.